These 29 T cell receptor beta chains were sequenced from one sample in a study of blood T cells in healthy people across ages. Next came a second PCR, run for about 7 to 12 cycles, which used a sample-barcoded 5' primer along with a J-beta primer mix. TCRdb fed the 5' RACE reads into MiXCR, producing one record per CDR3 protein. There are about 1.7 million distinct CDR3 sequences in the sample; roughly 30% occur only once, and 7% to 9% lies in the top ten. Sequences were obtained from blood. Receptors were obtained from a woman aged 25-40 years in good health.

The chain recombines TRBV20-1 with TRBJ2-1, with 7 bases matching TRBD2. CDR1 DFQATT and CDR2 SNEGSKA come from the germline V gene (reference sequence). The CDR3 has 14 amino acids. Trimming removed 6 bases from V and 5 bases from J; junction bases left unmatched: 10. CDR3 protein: CSAPWGGDDNEQFF. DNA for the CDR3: TGCAGTGCCCCATGGGGGGGGGACGACAATGAGCAGTTCTTC.

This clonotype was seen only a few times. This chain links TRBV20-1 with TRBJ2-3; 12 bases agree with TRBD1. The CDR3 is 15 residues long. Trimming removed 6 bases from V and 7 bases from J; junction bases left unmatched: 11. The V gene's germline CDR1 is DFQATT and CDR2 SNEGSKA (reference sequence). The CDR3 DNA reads TGCAGTGCGAGACCGGGACAGGGGGCCCATAATACGCAGTATTTT. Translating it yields CSARPGQGAHNTQYF.

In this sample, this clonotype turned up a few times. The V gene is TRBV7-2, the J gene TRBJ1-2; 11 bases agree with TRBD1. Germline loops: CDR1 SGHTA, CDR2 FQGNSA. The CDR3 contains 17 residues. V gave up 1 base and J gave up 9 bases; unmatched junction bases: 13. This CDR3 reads CASSLGGAGQGANSYTF. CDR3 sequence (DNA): TGTGCCAGCAGCTTAGGGGGAGCCGGACAGGGGGCGAATAGCTACACCTTC.

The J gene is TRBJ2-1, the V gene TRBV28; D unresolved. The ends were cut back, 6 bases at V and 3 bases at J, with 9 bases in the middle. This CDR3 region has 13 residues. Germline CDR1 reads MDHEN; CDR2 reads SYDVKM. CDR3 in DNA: TGTGCCAGCAGCCCGTGGGGCTACAATGAGCAGTTCTTC. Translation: CASSPWGYNEQFF.

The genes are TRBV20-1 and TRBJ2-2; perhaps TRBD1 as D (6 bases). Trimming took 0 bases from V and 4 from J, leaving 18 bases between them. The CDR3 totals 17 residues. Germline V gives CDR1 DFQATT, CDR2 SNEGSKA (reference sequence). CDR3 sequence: CSARDLRAGVSTGELFF. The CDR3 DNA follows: TGCAGTGCTAGAGATCTACGGGCAGGGGTTTCCACCGGGGAGCTGTTTTTT.

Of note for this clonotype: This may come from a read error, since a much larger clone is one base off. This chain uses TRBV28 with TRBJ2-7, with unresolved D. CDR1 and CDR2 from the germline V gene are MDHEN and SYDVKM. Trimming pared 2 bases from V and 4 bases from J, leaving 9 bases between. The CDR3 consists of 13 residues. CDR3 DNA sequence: TGTGCCAGCAGTTTAAGGCCCCCTTACGAGCAGTACTTC. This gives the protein CASSLRPPYEQYF.

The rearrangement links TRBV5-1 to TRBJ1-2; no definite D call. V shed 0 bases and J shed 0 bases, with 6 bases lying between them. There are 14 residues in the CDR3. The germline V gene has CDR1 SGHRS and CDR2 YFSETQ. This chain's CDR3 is CASSLDISNYGYTF. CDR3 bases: TGCGCCAGCAGCTTGGACATTTCTAACTATGGCTACACCTTC.

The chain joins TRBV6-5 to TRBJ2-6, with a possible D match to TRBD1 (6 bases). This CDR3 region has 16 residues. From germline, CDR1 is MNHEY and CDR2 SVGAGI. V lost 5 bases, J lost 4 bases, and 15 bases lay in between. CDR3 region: CASSLQGLVGANVLTF. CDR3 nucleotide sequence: TGTGCCAGCAGTCTACAGGGTTTGGTCGGGGCCAACGTCCTGACTTTC.

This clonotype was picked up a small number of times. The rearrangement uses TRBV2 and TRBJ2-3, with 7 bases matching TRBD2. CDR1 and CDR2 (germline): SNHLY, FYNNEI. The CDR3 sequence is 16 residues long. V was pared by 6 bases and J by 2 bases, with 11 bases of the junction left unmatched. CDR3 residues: CASRITSARATDTQYF. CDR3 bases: TGTGCCAGCAGGATAACTAGCGCACGTGCCACAGATACGCAGTATTTT.

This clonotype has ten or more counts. CDR3 loop: CASSRQGAGQPQHF. Written as DNA, the CDR3 is TGTGCCAGCAGCCGACAGGGGGCCGGTCAGCCCCAGCATTTT. The rearrangement uses TRBV12-3 or TRBV12-4 and TRBJ1-5, with 10 nucleotides matching TRBD1. V lost 6 bases and J lost 6; bases outside the gene matches: 5. The CDR3 is made up of 14 amino acids.

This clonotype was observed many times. This CDR3 is CASRELGPRETQYF. The CDR3 bases are TGTGCCAGCAGGGAACTAGGGCCCCGGGAGACCCAGTACTTC. The rearrangement links TRBV7-9 to TRBJ2-5, with D perhaps matching TRBD2 (5 bases). With 6 bases removed from V and 5 bases from J, the gap between germline ends came to 16 bases. CDR1 SEHNR and CDR2 FQNEAQ come from the germline V gene (reference sequence). CDR3 length: 14 residues.

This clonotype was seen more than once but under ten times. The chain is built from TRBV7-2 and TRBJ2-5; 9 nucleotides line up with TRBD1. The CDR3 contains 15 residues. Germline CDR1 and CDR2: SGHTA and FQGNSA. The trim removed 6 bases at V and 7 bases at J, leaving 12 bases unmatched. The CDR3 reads CASSRTTPGQGTQYF. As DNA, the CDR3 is TGTGCCAGCAGTCGAACTACGCCGGGACAGGGGACCCAGTACTTC.

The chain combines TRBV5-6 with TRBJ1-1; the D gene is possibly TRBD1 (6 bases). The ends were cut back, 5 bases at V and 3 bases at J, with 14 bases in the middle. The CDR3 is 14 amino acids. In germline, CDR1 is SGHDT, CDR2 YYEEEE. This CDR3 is CASSAGTIYTEAFF. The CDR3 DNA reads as TGTGCCAGCAGTGCCGGGACAATTTACACTGAAGCTTTCTTT.

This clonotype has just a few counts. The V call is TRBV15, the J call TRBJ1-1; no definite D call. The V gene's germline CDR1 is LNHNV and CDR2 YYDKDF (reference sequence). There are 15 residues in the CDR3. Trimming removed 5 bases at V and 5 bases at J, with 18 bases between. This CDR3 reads CATSSGIGVGTEAFF. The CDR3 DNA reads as TGTGCCACCAGCTCGGGGATCGGGGTTGGGACTGAAGCTTTCTTT.

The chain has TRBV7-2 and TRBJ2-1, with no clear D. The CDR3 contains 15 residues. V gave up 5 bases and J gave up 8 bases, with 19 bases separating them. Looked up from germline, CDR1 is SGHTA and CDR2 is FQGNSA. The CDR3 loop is CASSPPGAVSYEQFF. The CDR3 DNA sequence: TGTGCCAGCAGCCCCCCGGGCGCCGTTTCCTATGAGCAGTTCTTC.

CDR3 nucleotide sequence: TGTGCCAGCAGTTACTCGGGTATGGGCCTGAGCTCCTACAATGAGCAGTTCTTC. This sequence encodes CASSYSGMGLSSYNEQFF. The V and J genes are TRBV6-5 and TRBJ2-1; D uncertain. V was pared by 0 bases and J by 0 bases, with 15 bases between. Per germline, CDR1 MNHEY and CDR2 SVGAGI. This CDR3 spans 18 amino acids.

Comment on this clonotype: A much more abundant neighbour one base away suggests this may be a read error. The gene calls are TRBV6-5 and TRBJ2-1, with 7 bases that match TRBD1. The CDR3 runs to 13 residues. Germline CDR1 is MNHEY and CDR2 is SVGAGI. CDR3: CTSRQGQRYEQFF. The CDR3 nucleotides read TGTACCAGCCGACAGGGCCAGAGGTATGAGCAGTTCTTC.

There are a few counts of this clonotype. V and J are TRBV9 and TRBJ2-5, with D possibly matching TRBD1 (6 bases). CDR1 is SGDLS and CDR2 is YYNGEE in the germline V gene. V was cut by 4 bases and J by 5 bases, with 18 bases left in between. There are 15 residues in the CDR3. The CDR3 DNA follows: TGTGCCAGCAGCCTAGAAGGGGAGAGGGGGGAGACCCAGTACTTC. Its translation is CASSLEGERGETQYF.

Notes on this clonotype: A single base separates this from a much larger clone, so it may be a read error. The CDR3 DNA reads as TGTGCCAGCAGCGTGGGGGTCACAGATGCGCAGTATTTT. Amino acid sequence: CASSVGVTDAQYF. The genes are TRBV9 and TRBJ2-3; either TRBD1 or TRBD2 may supply D (5 bases each). Germline lookup yields CDR1 SGDLS and CDR2 YYNGEE. The CDR3 contains 13 residues.

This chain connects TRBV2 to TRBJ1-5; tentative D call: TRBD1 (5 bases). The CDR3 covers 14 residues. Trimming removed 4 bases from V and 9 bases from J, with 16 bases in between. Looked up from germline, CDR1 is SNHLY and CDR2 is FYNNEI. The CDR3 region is CASSVGPPEWPQHF. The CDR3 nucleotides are TGTGCCAGCAGTGTGGGACCGCCCGAATGGCCCCAGCATTTT. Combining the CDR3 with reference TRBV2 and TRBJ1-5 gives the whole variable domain EPEVTQTPSHQVTQMGQEVILRCVPISNHLYFYWYRQILGQKVEFLVSFYNNEISEKSEIFDDQFSVERPDGSNFTLKIRSTKLEDSAMYFCASSVGPPEWPQHFGDGTRLSIL.

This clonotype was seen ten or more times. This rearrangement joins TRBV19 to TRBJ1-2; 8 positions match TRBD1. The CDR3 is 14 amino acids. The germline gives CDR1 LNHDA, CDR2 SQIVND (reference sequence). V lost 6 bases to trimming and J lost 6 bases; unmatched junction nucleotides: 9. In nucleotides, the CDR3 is TGTGCCAGTAGCCTCGGACAGGGAGGAGATGGCTACACCTTC. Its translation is CASSLGQGGDGYTF.

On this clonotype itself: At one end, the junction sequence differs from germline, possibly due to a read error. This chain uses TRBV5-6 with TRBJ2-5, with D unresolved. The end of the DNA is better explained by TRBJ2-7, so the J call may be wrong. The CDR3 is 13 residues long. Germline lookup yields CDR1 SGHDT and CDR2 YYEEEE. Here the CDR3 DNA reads TGTGCCAGCAGCCCGGATTCATCCTGCGAGCAGTACTTC. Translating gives CASSPDSSCEQYF.

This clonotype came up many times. The chain's CDR3 is CASSDGNDNEQFF. The DNA for the CDR3 is TGTGCCAGCAGTGACGGGAACGACAATGAGCAGTTCTTC. The J gene is TRBJ2-1, the V gene TRBV6-1; tentatively, D is TRBD2 (5 bases). Germline CDR1 MNHNS, CDR2 SASEGT. The V end lost 3 bases, the J end lost 5 bases, and 8 bases lay between the germline ends. CDR3 length: 13 amino acids.

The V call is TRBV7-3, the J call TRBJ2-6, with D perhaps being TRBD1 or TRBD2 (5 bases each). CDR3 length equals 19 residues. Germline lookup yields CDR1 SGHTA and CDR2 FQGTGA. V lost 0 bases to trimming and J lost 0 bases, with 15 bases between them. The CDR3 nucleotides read TGTGCCAGCAGCTTAACCGGCAGGGACCAGTACTCTGGGGCCAACGTCCTGACTTTC. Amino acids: CASSLTGRDQYSGANVLTF.

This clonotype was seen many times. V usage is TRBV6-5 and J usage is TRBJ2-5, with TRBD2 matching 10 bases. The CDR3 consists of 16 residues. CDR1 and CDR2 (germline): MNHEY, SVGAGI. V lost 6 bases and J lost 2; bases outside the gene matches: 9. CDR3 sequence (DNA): TGTGCCAGCAGGTTTTCTAGCGGGAGTAGGCAAGAGACCCAGTACTTC. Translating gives CASRFSSGSRQETQYF.

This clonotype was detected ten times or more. DNA for the CDR3: TGTGCCAGCAGTTCGACTGCTCTCGGTAATGAGCAGTTCTTC. This sequence encodes CASSSTALGNEQFF. This chain joins TRBV12-3 or TRBV12-4 and TRBJ2-1; D is uncertain. V was cut by 4 bases and J by 7 bases, with 14 bases left in between. This CDR3 region has 14 residues.

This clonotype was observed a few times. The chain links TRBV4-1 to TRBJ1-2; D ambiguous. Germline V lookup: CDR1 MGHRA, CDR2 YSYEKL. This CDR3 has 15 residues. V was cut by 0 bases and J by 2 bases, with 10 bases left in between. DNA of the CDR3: TGCGCCAGCAGCCAAGACCCCGTCGGGAACTATGGCTACACCTTC. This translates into CASSQDPVGNYGYTF.

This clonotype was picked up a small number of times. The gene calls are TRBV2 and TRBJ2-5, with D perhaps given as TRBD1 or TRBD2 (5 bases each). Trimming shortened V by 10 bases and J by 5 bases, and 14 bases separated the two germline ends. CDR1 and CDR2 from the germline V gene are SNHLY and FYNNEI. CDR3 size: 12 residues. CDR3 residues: CAKHGGRETQYF. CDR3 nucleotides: TGTGCCAAGCATGGGGGAAGGGAGACCCAGTACTTC. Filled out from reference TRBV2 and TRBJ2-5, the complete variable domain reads EPEVTQTPSHQVTQMGQEVILRCVPISNHLYFYWYRQILGQKVEFLVSFYNNEISEKSEIFDDQFSVERPDGSNFTLKIRSTKLEDSAMYFCAKHGGRETQYFGPGTRLLVL.

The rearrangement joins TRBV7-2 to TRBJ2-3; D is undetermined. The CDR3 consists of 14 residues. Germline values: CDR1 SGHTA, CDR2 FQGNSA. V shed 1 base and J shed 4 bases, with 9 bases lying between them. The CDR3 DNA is TGTGCCAGCAGCTTAGTTGTGGATTCAGATACGCAGTATTTT. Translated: CASSLVVDSDTQYF.